This T cell receptor beta chain was observed in a study of control samples from healthy donors and cancer patients. The assay was immunoSEQ multiplex PCR, and TCRdb's table has in-frame clones only and misses some. The table shows around 180,000 clones, with about 91% occurring only once. The CDR3 covers 13 residues. V lost 5 bases to trimming and J lost 5 bases; unmatched junction nucleotides: 4. Sequencing was done on a sample of blood. The TCR originated in a woman aged 25 to 39 in good health. The chain has TRBV12-3 or TRBV12-4 and TRBJ2-5, with TRBD2 matching over 8 bases. The CDR3 DNA reads as TGTGCCAGCAGTAGGACTAGCCACGAGACCCAGTACTTC. Translated, it gives CASSRTSHETQYF.